The 26 T cell receptor beta chains below were found in one sample sequenced in a study of T cells in Graves' hyperthyroidism and ophthalmopathy (dated by TCRdb to between 2018 and 2020). Library preparation was by multiplex PCR. These reads were obtained on an Illumina HiSeq 2000. The TCR beta CDR3 regions were amplified from the RNA transcripts. For the first round of RT-PCR on the TCR CDR3, the HTBI primer set was used together with the Qiagen OneStep RT-PCR kit. The public reads were quality trimmed at Q25 with fastp and then assembled into clones with MiXCR by TCRdb, keeping productive beta chains. Rows are unified per CDR3 protein, each entry keeping the most common DNA and genes. This sample has about 420,000 distinct CDR3 sequences in its table, and approximately 13% of those were observed once. The ten largest clones add up to approximately 5.3% of the sample. Sequencing was performed on blood. These receptor sequences come from a woman aged 18-30 years with Graves' hyperthyroidism.

At least ten counts were recorded for this clonotype. The chain links TRBV20-1 to TRBJ2-7, with TRBD2 identical over 7 bases. CDR1 and CDR2 (germline): DFQATT, SNEGSKA (reference sequence). This CDR3 comprises 14 residues. J lost 0 bases, V lost 3 bases, and 5 bases had no gene match. For the CDR3, the DNA is TGCAGTGCTAGTTCGCCTAGCGGCTCCTACGAGCAGTACTTC. Protein product: CSASSPSGSYEQYF.

The chain combines TRBV19 with TRBJ2-7; D gene ambiguous. The CDR3 contains 14 residues. Germline lookup yields CDR1 LNHDA and CDR2 SQIVND (reference sequence). V was clipped by 2 bases and J by 2 bases, with 10 bases between them. CDR3 residues: CASSISGPPYEQYF. For the CDR3, the DNA is TGTGCCAGTAGTATATCTGGACCTCCCTACGAGCAGTACTTC.

This clonotype was seen ten or more times. The V and J genes are TRBV28 and TRBJ2-7; D may be TRBD2 (6 bases). This CDR3 spans 15 amino acids. The germline V gene encodes CDR1 MDHEN and CDR2 SYDVKM. Trimming removed 2 bases at V and 4 bases at J, with 15 bases between. The CDR3 here is CASSLQEGSPYEQYF. For the CDR3, the DNA is TGTGCCAGCAGTTTACAGGAGGGGTCGCCATACGAGCAGTACTTC.

This clonotype was recorded at least ten times. This sequence joins TRBV7-8 and TRBJ2-7; TRBD2 matches 7 bases. Germline assignment: CDR1 SGHVS and CDR2 FQNEAQ. The CDR3 extends over 13 amino acids. V lost 5 bases and J lost 6; bases outside the gene matches: 7. The CDR3 region has the DNA TGTGCCAGCAGCACCCGACTAGCCGTCGAGCAGTACTTC. As protein: CASSTRLAVEQYF. Using reference TRBV7-8 and TRBJ2-7 for the parts outside the CDR3, the full variable domain is GAGVSQSPRYKVAKRGQDVALRCDPISGHVSLFWYQQALGQGPEFLTYFQNEAQLDKSGLPSDRFFAERPEGSVSTLKIQRTQQEDSAVYLCASSTRLAVEQYFGPGTRLTVT.

In the case of this clonotype: This sequence may be a read error, since a much larger clone differs from it by one base. V and J are TRBV18 and TRBJ1-5, with 8 bases identical to TRBD1. Germline V lookup: CDR1 KGHSH, CDR2 LQKENI. CDR3 size: 16 residues. For the CDR3, the DNA is TGTGCCAGCTCACCCGATTCAGGGGGCGGCAATCAGCCCCGGCATTTT. Residues: CASSPDSGGGNQPRHF.

This clonotype was found many times. The rearrangement joins TRBV7-9 to TRBJ2-1, with no clear D. Deletions cut 5 bases from V and 8 bases from J, with 10 bases between. From germline, CDR1 is SEHNR and CDR2 FQNEAQ (reference sequence). This CDR3 has 12 residues. CDR3 loop: CASSQSAHEQFF. The CDR3 DNA is TGTGCCAGCAGCCAAAGCGCCCATGAGCAGTTCTTC.

The chain employs TRBV29-1 and TRBJ2-5, with D uncertain. The CDR3 is 14 residues long. V was shortened by 0 bases and J by 5 bases, with 13 bases between the two germline ends. Germline V CDR1 and CDR2: SQVTM, ANQGSEA. The CDR3 reads CSVEDLGTGETQYF. The CDR3 nucleotides read TGCAGCGTTGAAGATCTGGGTACCGGGGAGACCCAGTACTTC.

CDR3 residues: CASSLVGGDGYTF. CDR3 nucleotide sequence: TGTGCCAGCAGCTTAGTAGGGGGAGATGGCTACACCTTC. V is TRBV7-2 and J is TRBJ1-2; the D gene is possibly TRBD1 (6 bases). Trimming pared 1 base from V and 6 bases from J, leaving 9 bases between. Germline loops: CDR1 SGHTA, CDR2 FQGNSA. The CDR3 loop spans 13 amino acids.

This rearrangement joins TRBV11-2 to TRBJ2-3, with 10 bases lining up with TRBD1. This CDR3 comprises 17 residues. Germline CDR1 is SGHAT and CDR2 is FQNNGV. V lost 3 bases, J lost 0 bases, and 6 bases stayed unmatched. The CDR3 DNA sequence: TGTGCCAGCAGCTTGGGGACAGGGGCTATGAGCACAGATACGCAGTATTTT. Translation: CASSLGTGAMSTDTQYF.

In its sample, this clonotype was seen once. This chain joins TRBV28 and TRBJ2-3; D might be TRBD1 or TRBD2, each matching 5 bases. V was pared by 2 bases and J by 6 bases, with 15 bases between. CDR3 length: 15 residues. Germline V lookup: CDR1 MDHEN, CDR2 SYDVKM. The CDR3 loop reads CASSLGGVFMDTQYF. Written as DNA, the CDR3 is TGTGCCAGCAGTTTAGGGGGTGTGTTTATGGATACGCAGTATTTT. Combining the CDR3 with reference TRBV28 and TRBJ2-3 gives the whole variable domain DVKVTQSSRYLVKRTGEKVFLECVQDMDHENMFWYRQDPGLGLRLIYFSYDVKMKEKGDIPEGYSVSREKKERFSLILESASTNQTSMYLCASSLGGVFMDTQYFGPGTRLTVL.

This clonotype was seen repeatedly, ten times or more. The V call is TRBV6-5, the J call TRBJ1-3; D may be TRBD1 (6 bases). This CDR3 has 15 residues. The germline CDR1 and CDR2 sequences are MNHEY and SVGAGI. The germline V and J ends were trimmed by 2 bases and 2 bases, with 10 bases remaining between them. The CDR3 nucleotides read TGTGCCAGCAGTTACACGGGGGCAGCTGGAAACACCATATATTTT. Its translation is CASSYTGAAGNTIYF.

The rearrangement links TRBV27 to TRBJ2-7, with 11 bases identical to TRBD2. Germline CDR1 and CDR2: MNHEY and SMNVEV (reference sequence). The CDR3 sequence is 14 residues long. V trimming: 5 bases; J trimming: 5 bases; junction bases outside the gene matches: 5. The CDR3 nucleotides are TGTGCCAGCAGTACGGTAGCGGGAGGGCACGAGCAGTACTTC. Its protein is CASSTVAGGHEQYF.

This clonotype was found many times. The rearrangement links TRBV27 to TRBJ1-2; 8 bases align to TRBD1. The trim removed 2 bases at V and 2 bases at J, leaving 1 base unmatched. Germline CDR1 and CDR2: MNHEY and SMNVEV (reference sequence). The CDR3 sequence is 14 residues long. The CDR3 is CASSLRTGNYGYTF. The DNA of the CDR3 is TGTGCCAGCAGTTTAAGGACAGGGAACTATGGCTACACCTTC.

This clonotype was recorded many times. The chain is built from TRBV28 and TRBJ2-5, with a possible D match to TRBD1 (5 bases). This CDR3 region has 14 residues. The ends were cut back, 3 bases at V and 1 base at J, with 9 bases in the middle. Looked up from germline, CDR1 is MDHEN and CDR2 is SYDVKM. CDR3 coding DNA: TGTGCCAGCAGTTTTAGGGGAACCCAAGAGACCCAGTACTTC. Its translation: CASSFRGTQETQYF.

This clonotype was seen repeatedly, ten times or more. The chain combines TRBV5-1 with TRBJ2-4, with D perhaps given as TRBD1 or TRBD2 (5 bases each). The CDR3 contains 14 residues. Germline CDR1 SGHRS, CDR2 YFSETQ. Trimming pared 3 bases from V and 0 bases from J, leaving 7 bases between. The chain's CDR3 is CASSSGTAKNIQYF. The CDR3 DNA follows: TGCGCCAGCAGCTCCGGGACAGCCAAAAACATTCAGTACTTC.

This chain uses TRBV20-1 with TRBJ2-3; no clear D gene. Trimming pared 1 base from V and 0 bases from J, leaving 8 bases between. This CDR3 contains 14 residues. Germline assignment: CDR1 DFQATT and CDR2 SNEGSKA (reference sequence). The DNA for the CDR3 is TGCAGTGCTAGAGCGCAAGCGAGCACAGATACGCAGTATTTT. Protein product: CSARAQASTDTQYF.

This clonotype was observed a few times. The gene calls are TRBV7-9 and TRBJ1-2, with 8 positions matching TRBD1. CDR3 length: 12 amino acids. Losses at the gene ends were 8 bases for V and 6 bases for J; bases not matched to a gene: 5. CDR1 is SEHNR, CDR2 FQNEAQ, per germline (reference sequence). This CDR3 is CASQGARNGYTF. The CDR3 DNA follows: TGTGCCAGCCAGGGGGCGAGGAATGGCTACACCTTC.

This clonotype appeared many times. The chain links TRBV6-2 or TRBV6-3 to TRBJ2-5; no definite D call. V lost 2 bases to trimming and J lost 5 bases, with 6 bases between them. Germline-derived CDR1 and CDR2 are MNHEY and SVGEGT. CDR3 length: 12 residues. CDR3 in DNA: TGTGCCAGCAGTTACCCCAGGGAGACCCAGTACTTC. Amino acids: CASSYPRETQYF.

Details on this clonotype: This sequence may be a read error, since a much larger clone differs from it by one base. This sequence joins TRBV20-1 and TRBJ2-1; 7 nucleotides agree with TRBD2. The end of the DNA is better explained by TRBJ2-7, so the J call may be wrong. The CDR3 extends over 15 amino acids. Germline V gene data show CDR1 as DFQATT and CDR2 as SNEGSKA (reference sequence). CDR3 DNA: TGCAGTGCTAGACTGGGTAGCGGGCCATACAATGAGCAGTACTTC. Its translation is CSARLGSGPYNEQYF.

This clonotype came up a few times. The chain employs TRBV30 and TRBJ2-5; D gene unclear. The V gene's germline CDR1 is GTSNPN and CDR2 SVGIG (reference sequence). CDR3 length: 13 amino acids. Trimming removed 2 bases at V and 5 bases at J, with 12 bases between. CDR3 amino acids: CAWSPSLGETQYF. CDR3 DNA: TGTGCCTGGAGTCCCTCCCTGGGGGAGACCCAGTACTTC. The whole variable domain, remainder taken from reference TRBV30 and TRBJ2-5, is SQTIHQWPATLVQPVGSPLSLECTVEGTSNPNLYWYRQAAGRGLQLLFYSVGIGQISSEVPQNLSASRPQDRQFILSSKKLLLSDSGFYLCAWSPSLGETQYFGPGTRLLVL.

Many counts were recorded for this clonotype. The rearrangement joins TRBV27 to TRBJ2-1; 8 positions agree with TRBD2. After removal of 1 base from V and 2 bases from J, the junction contained 10 bases not matched to a gene. This CDR3 comprises 18 residues. Germline assignment: CDR1 MNHEY and CDR2 SMNVEV (reference sequence). CDR3 protein: CASSLFYPGGPPYNEQFF. Here the CDR3 DNA reads TGTGCCAGCAGTTTATTCTACCCGGGAGGGCCTCCCTACAATGAGCAGTTCTTC.

This clonotype was found many times. This chain uses TRBV12-3 or TRBV12-4 with TRBJ1-1, with 11 bases matching TRBD1. The CDR3 has 13 residues. Germline trimming cut 5 bases from V and 11 bases from J; bases unmatched to any gene: 7. This chain's CDR3 is CASSIRDRGWAFF. The CDR3 DNA follows: TGTGCCAGCAGTATCAGGGACAGGGGGTGGGCTTTCTTT.

This clonotype has at least ten counts. One junction end disagrees with the germline gene, perhaps due to a read error. This chain connects TRBV7-7 to TRBJ2-3; D call uncertain. This CDR3 has 15 residues. Germline CDR1 SSHAT, CDR2 FNYEAQ (reference sequence). For the CDR3, the DNA is TGTGCTAGCAGCTTAGGGTTGCCCTACGGGGATACGCAGTATTTT. It specifies CASSLGLPYGDTQYF.

In this sample, this clonotype turned up many times. V usage is TRBV7-8 and J usage is TRBJ2-3; 10 nucleotides agree with TRBD2. Germline CDR1 and CDR2: SGHVS and FQNEAQ. This CDR3 spans 17 amino acids. Trimming cost V 1 base and J 3 bases; bases outside gene matches: 7. The CDR3 region has the DNA TGTGCCAGCAGCTTAGAGAGGCTAGCGGGAGTTACAGATACGCAGTATTTT. Amino acid sequence: CASSLERLAGVTDTQYF.

This clonotype occurred many times. CDR3 DNA: TGTGCCAGCAGTGCCCCAGGGGGCAGTTACGAGCAGTACTTC. It codes for CASSAPGGSYEQYF. The chain has TRBV7-9 and TRBJ2-7, with 8 bases fitting TRBD1. This CDR3 comprises 14 residues. J was trimmed by 4 bases and V by 6 bases; bases with no gene match: 8. Germline CDR1 and CDR2: SEHNR and FQNEAQ (reference sequence).

V is TRBV7-8 and J is TRBJ1-1; D is perhaps TRBD1 (5 bases). Deletions cut 5 bases from V and 3 bases from J, with 13 bases between. The CDR3 runs to 14 residues. The V gene's germline CDR1 is SGHVS and CDR2 FQNEAQ. The CDR3 nucleotides read TGTGCCAGCAGCCCTCTTGTAGGGGACACTGAAGCTTTCTTT. The encoded protein is CASSPLVGDTEAFF.